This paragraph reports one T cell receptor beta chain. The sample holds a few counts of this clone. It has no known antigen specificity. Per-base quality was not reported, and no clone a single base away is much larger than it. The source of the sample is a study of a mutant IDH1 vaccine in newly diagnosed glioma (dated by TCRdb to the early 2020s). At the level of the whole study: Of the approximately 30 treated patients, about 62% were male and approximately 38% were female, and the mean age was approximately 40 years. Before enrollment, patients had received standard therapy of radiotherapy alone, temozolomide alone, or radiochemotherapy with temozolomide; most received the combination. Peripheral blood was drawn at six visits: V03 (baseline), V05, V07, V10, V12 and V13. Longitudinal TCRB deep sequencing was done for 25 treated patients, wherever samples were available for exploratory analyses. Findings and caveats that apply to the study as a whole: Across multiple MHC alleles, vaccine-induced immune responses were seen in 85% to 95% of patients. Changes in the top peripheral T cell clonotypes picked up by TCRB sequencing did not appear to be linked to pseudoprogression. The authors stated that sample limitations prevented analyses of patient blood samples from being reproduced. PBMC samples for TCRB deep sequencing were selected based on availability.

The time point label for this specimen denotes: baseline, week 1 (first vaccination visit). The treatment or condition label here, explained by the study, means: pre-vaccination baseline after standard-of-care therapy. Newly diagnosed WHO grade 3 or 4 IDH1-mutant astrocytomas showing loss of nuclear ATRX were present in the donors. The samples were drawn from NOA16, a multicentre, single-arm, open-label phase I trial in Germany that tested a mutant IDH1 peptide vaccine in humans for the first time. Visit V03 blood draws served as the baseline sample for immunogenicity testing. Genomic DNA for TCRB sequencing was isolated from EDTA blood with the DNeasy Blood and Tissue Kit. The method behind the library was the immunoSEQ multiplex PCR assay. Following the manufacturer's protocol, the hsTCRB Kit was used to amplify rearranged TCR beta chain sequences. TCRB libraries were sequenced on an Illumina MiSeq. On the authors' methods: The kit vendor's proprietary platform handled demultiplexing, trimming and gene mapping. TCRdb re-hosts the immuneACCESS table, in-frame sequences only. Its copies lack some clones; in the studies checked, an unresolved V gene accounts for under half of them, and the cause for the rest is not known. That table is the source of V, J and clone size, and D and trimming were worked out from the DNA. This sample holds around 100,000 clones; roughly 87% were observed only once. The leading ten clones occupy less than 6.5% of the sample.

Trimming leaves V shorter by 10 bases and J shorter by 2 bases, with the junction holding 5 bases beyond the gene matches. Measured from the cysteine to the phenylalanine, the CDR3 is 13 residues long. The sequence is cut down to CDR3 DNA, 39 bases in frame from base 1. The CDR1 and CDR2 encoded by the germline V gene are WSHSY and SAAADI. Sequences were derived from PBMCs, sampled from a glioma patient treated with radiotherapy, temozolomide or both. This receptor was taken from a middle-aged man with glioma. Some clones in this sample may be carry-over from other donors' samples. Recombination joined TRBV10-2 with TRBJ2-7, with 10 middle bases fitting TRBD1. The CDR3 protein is CATRDRGTYEQYF. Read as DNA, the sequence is TGCGCCACCCGGGACAGGGGTACCTACGAGCAGTACTTC.